This is a list of T cell receptor beta chains from one sample in a study of Graves' ophthalmopathy and Graves' hyperthyroidism. MiXCR, applied by TCRdb to the multiplex PCR reads, yields one record per CDR3 protein. The sample lists roughly 480,000 distinct CDR3 sequences; approximately 14% were seen once. Specimen: blood. All receptors come from a woman in her 30s with Graves' ophthalmopathy. CDR3s include the opening cysteine and the closing phenylalanine or tryptophan. D genes are given only for firm matches. Clone sizes are given selectively: once, few, many, or a class where the clone is expanded.

V,D,size,J,CDR3,DNA
TRBV12-3/TRBV12-4,-,many,TRBJ2-7,CASSLSASVSYEQYF,TGTGCCAGCAGTTTAAGTGCTAGCGTCTCCTACGAGCAGTACTTC
TRBV27,-,-,TRBJ2-2,CASSPMRVTGELFF,TGTGCCAGCAGCCCCATGAGGGTCACCGGGGAGCTGTTTTTT
TRBV30,TRBD1,-,TRBJ1-1,CAWSYDRGLDTEAFF,TGTGCCTGGAGTTACGACAGGGGGCTGGACACTGAAGCTTTCTTT
TRBV12-3/TRBV12-4,-,many,TRBJ1-5,CASSPQVNQPQHF,TGTGCCAGCAGCCCCCAGGTGAATCAGCCCCAGCATTTT
TRBV28,-,many,TRBJ1-3,CASSLSGNTIYF,TGTGCCAGCAGTTTATCCGGAAACACCATATATTTT
TRBV12-3/TRBV12-4,TRBD2,many,TRBJ2-7,CASTLLAGEQYF,TGTGCCAGCACACTACTAGCGGGAGAGCAGTACTTC
TRBV15,-,-,TRBJ2-2,CATRRDREDTGELFF,TGTGCCACCAGAAGAGACAGGGAGGACACCGGGGAGCTGTTTTTT
TRBV7-9,-,many,TRBJ2-2,CASSLPGSNTGELFF,TGTGCCAGCAGCTTGCCAGGGTCGAACACCGGGGAGCTGTTTTTT
TRBV2,TRBD2,many,TRBJ2-5,CASSAGRSGSLRETQYF,TGTGCCAGCAGCGCGGGGCGTAGCGGGAGCCTTAGGGAGACCCAGTACTTC
TRBV2,TRBD1,many,TRBJ1-5,CASSGTGGGSNQPQHF,TGTGCCAGCAGTGGGACAGGGGGAGGGAGCAATCAGCCCCAGCATTTT
TRBV28,-,-,TRBJ2-5,CASIGGKETQYF,TGTGCCAGCATCGGAGGCAAAGAGACCCAGTACTTC
TRBV6-1,-,many,TRBJ2-7,CASSVRQRHEQYF,TGTGCCAGCAGTGTGAGGCAGCGCCACGAGCAGTACTTC
TRBV6-1,-,many,TRBJ1-5,CASSENSPHQPQHF,TGTGCCAGCAGTGAAAACAGCCCACATCAGCCCCAGCATTTT
TRBV4-1,TRBD1,-,TRBJ1-2,CASSPRGRDSFYYGYTF,TGCGCCAGCAGCCCGAGGGGCCGGGACAGCTTTTACTATGGCTACACCTTC
TRBV3-1,-,-,TRBJ2-5,CASGIYRDLKYF,TGTGCCAGCGGAATTTATCGGGACTTAAAGTACTTC
TRBV20-1,TRBD1,-,TRBJ1-5,CSARGGTGGNQPQHF,TGCAGTGCTAGAGGTGGGACAGGGGGCAATCAGCCCCAGCATTTT
TRBV2,TRBD1,many,TRBJ1-5,CASSVGQAHQPQHF,TGTGCCAGCAGTGTGGGACAGGCCCATCAGCCCCAGCATTTT
TRBV9,-,-,TRBJ2-2,CASSVGSGGATGELFF,TGTGCCAGCAGCGTAGGGTCTGGGGGCGCGACCGGGGAGCTGTTTTTT
TRBV28,TRBD2,-,TRBJ2-4,CASSTPWGSGGSREKFF,TGTGCCAGCAGCACCCCGTGGGGTAGCGGGGGAAGTCGTGAGAAGTTCTTC
TRBV27,TRBD1,many,TRBJ1-2,CASSSRQGGGGYTF,TGTGCCAGCAGTTCCCGACAGGGTGGGGGTGGCTACACCTTC
TRBV5-1,-,few,TRBJ1-2,CASSSRGGGGYTF,TGCGCCAGCAGCTCTCGAGGGGGAGGTGGCTACACCTTC
TRBV2,TRBD2,many,TRBJ2-7,CASRTSALSYEQYF,TGTGCCAGCAGGACTAGCGCCCTCTCCTACGAGCAGTACTTC
TRBV6-1,-,many,TRBJ1-6,CASSGEAQLNSPLHF,TGTGCCAGCAGTGGGGAGGCCCAGTTGAATTCACCCCTCCACTTT
TRBV7-9,-,many,TRBJ1-2,CASSASNYGYTF,TGTGCCAGCAGCGCCTCGAACTATGGCTACACCTTC
TRBV6-1,TRBD2,many,TRBJ2-4,CASSVAGVPSLYF,TGTGCCAGCAGTGTGGCGGGGGTTCCAAGTTTGTACTTC
TRBV9,-,many,TRBJ2-2,CASSVARSTGELFF,TGTGCCAGCAGCGTGGCCCGATCCACCGGGGAGCTGTTTTTT
TRBV5-6,-,many,TRBJ1-6,CASSTPTDSYNSPLHF,TGTGCCAGCAGCACACCGACAGACTCCTATAATTCACCCCTCCACTTT
TRBV3-1,-,many,TRBJ1-2,CASSQGFYGYTF,TGTGCCAGCAGCCAAGGGTTCTATGGCTACACCTTC
TRBV30,-,few,TRBJ2-7,CAWSVLGRGGEQYF,TGTGCCTGGAGTGTACTGGGCAGGGGCGGCGAGCAGTACTTC
TRBV24-1,-,many,TRBJ2-6,CATSASSGANVLTF,TGTGCCACCAGTGCCAGCTCTGGGGCCAACGTCCTGACTTTC
TRBV29-1,TRBD1,many,TRBJ2-6,CSVDIREDRGSPGANVLTF,TGCAGCGTTGACATTAGGGAGGACAGGGGGTCTCCTGGGGCCAACGTCCTGACTTTC
TRBV6-1,-,many,TRBJ2-7,CASSEVGTGPFNF,TGTGCCAGCAGTGAAGTTGGAACAGGGCCCTTCAACTTC
TRBV5-1,TRBD1,many,TRBJ2-7,CASSSRTGFEQYF,TGCGCCAGCAGCTCCCGGACAGGGTTCGAGCAGTACTTC
TRBV12-3/TRBV12-4,-,many,TRBJ2-3,CASSFGVGTQYF,TGTGCCAGCAGTTTTGGCGTAGGTACGCAGTATTTT
TRBV25-1,-,many,TRBJ1-5,CASSEKGNQPQHF,TGTGCCAGCAGTGAAAAGGGTAATCAGCCCCAGCATTTT
TRBV19,TRBD2,-,TRBJ2-2,CATTSGRVFGDTGELFF,TGTGCCACAACTAGCGGGAGGGTTTTTGGGGACACCGGGGAGCTGTTTTTT
TRBV5-6,-,-,TRBJ1-2,CASSLGAAGELLIYGYTF,TGTGCCAGCAGCTTAGGAGCGGCAGGGGAATTACTAATCTATGGCTACACCTTC
TRBV6-1,-,few,TRBJ1-2,CASRGRTNYGYTF,TGTGCCAGCAGAGGACGGACGAACTATGGCTACACCTTC